A selection of T cell receptor beta chains follows, all from one sample in a study of blood T cell repertoires in COVID-19. The protocol was immunoSEQ multiplex PCR, while the TCRdb copy is restricted to in-frame clones and leaves out a portion. The sample yields roughly 230,000 clones, 65% to 90% seen once. Source material: peripheral blood. The source of these receptors is a man in his fifties with COVID-19, enrolled during active disease. The CDR3 runs from the conserved cysteine through the conserved F or W. The order of the fields is J gene, D gene, clone size, V gene, CDR3 protein, CDR3 DNA. D genes are given only for firm matches. Clone sizes are given selectively: once, few, many, or a class where the clone is expanded.

J gene: TRBJ1-2; D gene: TRBD1; clone size: NA; V gene: TRBV5-4; CDR3 protein: CASSLGDRDYGYTF; CDR3 DNA: TGTGCCAGCAGCTTGGGGGACAGAGACTATGGCTACACCTTC
J gene: TRBJ1-6; D gene: NA; clone size: NA; V gene: TRBV11-2; CDR3 protein: CASSPRTQINSPLHF; CDR3 DNA: TGTGCCAGCAGCCCCCGAACACAGATCAACTCACCCCTCCACTTT
J gene: TRBJ2-7; D gene: TRBD1; clone size: NA; V gene: TRBV7-2; CDR3 protein: CASSLTGSPYEQYF; CDR3 DNA: TGTGCCAGCAGCTTGACAGGGTCGCCCTACGAGCAGTACTTC
J gene: TRBJ2-1; D gene: NA; clone size: NA; V gene: TRBV10-3; CDR3 protein: CATAGLADNEQFF; CDR3 DNA: TGTGCCACCGCCGGCCTAGCAGACAATGAGCAGTTCTTC
J gene: TRBJ2-1; D gene: NA; clone size: NA; V gene: TRBV4-1; CDR3 protein: CASSQDFYNEQFF; CDR3 DNA: TGCGCCAGCAGCCAGGACTTCTACAATGAGCAGTTCTTC
J gene: TRBJ2-2; D gene: NA; clone size: NA; V gene: TRBV3-1/TRBV3-2; CDR3 protein: CASSDRLESTGELFF; CDR3 DNA: TGTGCCAGCAGCGATCGACTCGAGAGCACCGGGGAGCTGTTTTTT
J gene: TRBJ2-3; D gene: NA; clone size: NA; V gene: TRBV7-8; CDR3 protein: CASSLLVNTQYF; CDR3 DNA: TGTGCCAGCAGCTTATTAGTGAATACGCAGTATTTT
J gene: TRBJ1-1; D gene: TRBD1; clone size: few; V gene: TRBV3-1/TRBV3-2; CDR3 protein: CASSQDRGVEAFF; CDR3 DNA: TGTGCCAGCAGTCAGGACAGGGGAGTTGAAGCTTTCTTT
J gene: TRBJ2-1; D gene: NA; clone size: NA; V gene: TRBV27; CDR3 protein: CASSLSWGGRKFNEQFF; CDR3 DNA: TGTGCCAGCAGTTTATCGTGGGGGGGGCGGAAGTTCAATGAGCAGTTCTTC
J gene: TRBJ1-5; D gene: NA; clone size: few; V gene: TRBV3-1/TRBV3-2; CDR3 protein: CASSQAPGLGQPQHF; CDR3 DNA: TGTGCCAGCAGCCAAGCCCCAGGTCTCGGTCAGCCCCAGCATTTT